This T cell receptor beta chain was captured by sequencing in a study of radiation and T cells in renal cell carcinoma. The study's findings and limits: Sampling covered only 0.95 to 1 g of each tumor. In nephrectomy-only tumors, top 100 clonotypes averaged 43%, versus around 50% irradiated.

J lost 4 bases, V lost 4 bases, and 3 bases had no gene match. This CDR3 is 13 amino acids long. From germline, CDR1 is SQVTM and CDR2 ANQGSEA. Clones were read by immunoSEQ multiplex PCR, and TCRdb kept only the in-frame ones, dropping some. The profile shows about 15,000 clones, roughly three fifths of them singletons. Regarding treatment: treatment-naive control, cytoreductive nephrectomy. On this clone itself: The antigen remains unidentified.

Material: tumor tissue, obtained from a patient whose treatment was nephrectomy without radiotherapy. The chain couples TRBV29-1 to TRBJ2-1; TRBD2 matches at 8 bases. The clonotype was recovered from a man aged 45-65 years with renal cell carcinoma. DNA of the CDR3: TGCAGCGTTGCCGGGAGGGTATACAATGAGCAGTTCTTC. Its protein product is CSVAGRVYNEQFF.